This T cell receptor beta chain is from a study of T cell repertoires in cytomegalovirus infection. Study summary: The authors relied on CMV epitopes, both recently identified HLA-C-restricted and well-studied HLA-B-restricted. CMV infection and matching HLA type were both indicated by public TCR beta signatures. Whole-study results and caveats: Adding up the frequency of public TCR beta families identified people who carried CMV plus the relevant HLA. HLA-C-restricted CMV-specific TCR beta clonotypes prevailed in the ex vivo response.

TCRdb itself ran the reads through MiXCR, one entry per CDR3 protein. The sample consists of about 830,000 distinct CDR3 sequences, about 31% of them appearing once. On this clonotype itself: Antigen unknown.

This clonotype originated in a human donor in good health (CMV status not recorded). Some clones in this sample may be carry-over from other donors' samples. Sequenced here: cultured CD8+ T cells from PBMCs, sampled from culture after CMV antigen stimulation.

The CDR3 nucleotides read TGTGCCAGCAACCCCGGGGTTGGCTATGGCTACACCTTC. Translating gives CASNPGVGYGYTF. This chain joins TRBV27 and TRBJ1-2; the D is unclear. Germline assignment: CDR1 MNHEY and CDR2 SMNVEV (reference sequence). V was trimmed by 7 bases and J by 4 bases, leaving 13 bases between them. This CDR3 spans 13 amino acids.